This T cell receptor beta chain was profiled in a study of T cells after yellow fever vaccination. In the case of this clonotype: Its antigen is undetermined.

V trimming: 6 bases; J trimming: 6 bases; junction bases outside the gene matches: 10. This CDR3 has 14 residues. Germline CDR1 and CDR2: MNHEY and SVGEGT. Template-switching 5'RACE yielded the TCR cDNA; a universal primer site and UMIs were added in the process. TCRdb reanalysed the 5' RACE reads using MiXCR and keeps one entry per CDR3 protein. The sample lists hundreds of thousands of distinct CDR3 sequences, approximately 13% occurring once. General observations from the study: In FACS-sorted repertoires, abundant clonotypes from the bulk population could appear as contaminants. Post-booster repertoires contained most primary-vaccination clones again (96% CD4, roughly 90% CD8). Few clonotypes appeared in both CD4 and CD8 compartments.

This rearrangement joins TRBV6-2 or TRBV6-3 to TRBJ1-1, with TRBD1 matching over 7 bases. The source is a man younger than 45 who received the YFV17D yellow fever vaccine. The sample in question was PBMCs, obtained on the day of the yellow fever booster vaccination. CDR3 region: CASSRDRVGPEAFF. The DNA for the CDR3 is TGTGCCAGCAGCCGAGACAGGGTTGGCCCTGAAGCTTTCTTT.